This T cell receptor (beta chain) is from a study of cytomegalovirus exposure and HLA in healthy donors (dated by TCRdb to about 2017). For context, the study as a whole: According to an earlier analysis of 450 to 650 of the donors, about 179 million T cells yielded some 120 million unique TCR beta sequences and around 300 Gb of sequence data. All discovery cohort repertoires had been generated on a single sequencing platform. The study aimed to test whether signatures of past pathogen exposure could be identified by cataloging public T cell receptors. A later genetic analysis took genome-wide SNP genotypes for about three fifths of the roughly 700 donors and used that subset as a discovery cohort. An earlier analysis of around 640 of the donors used high-throughput TCR beta sequencing to judge whether each TCR beta V gene segment behaved as functional or pseudogenic. A later analysis re-analyzed previously published TCR beta repertoires from several hundred donors and added high-resolution HLA genotyping to study TCR occurrence patterns. About 280 gigabases of sequencing data and some 85 million unique TCR sequences were included in an early release covering over 600 HLA-typed donors. Of the 398 genotyped donors, roughly 85% fell in the genetic ancestry cluster associated with self-reported Caucasian donors. Because of strong linkage in the cohort, a handful of DR-DQ haplotypes were treated as single units for association and clustering. Typing coverage differed by locus: A, B, C, DRB1 and DQB1 were typed in roughly 620-630 donors, DQA1 in 500 to 550, DPA1 in approximately 610, and DPB1 in 450 to 490. Rather than drawing on any new phenotypic data, the later analysis identified candidate immune exposures from TCR beta sequences and the way those sequences occurred across donors. HLA typing covered class I and class II loci at four-digit resolution. Donor age, sex, ethnicity and CMV serostatus were compiled alongside the repertoire data. The T cell repertoires of around 670 subjects were profiled by immunosequencing and related to cytomegalovirus serostatus. Along with the approximately 600-subject first cohort, a separate validation cohort of over a hundred different subjects was used. On average, 235,054 unique TCR beta nucleotide sequences were sequenced per donor among some 430 genotyped donors of the cohort, with roughly 18% of those sequences being non-productive. High-throughput TCR immunosequencing, statistical association of individual TCRs with disease status, and machine learning were combined to predict cytomegalovirus infection status. Beyond this particular receptor, the publication reports: According to a later genetic analysis, donors in an Asian-associated ancestry cluster had fewer N-insertions in productive TCRs than the approximately 610-donor mean. In vitro tests confirmed that a few of the cytomegalovirus-associated TCR beta chains recognize cytomegalovirus antigens. Roughly uniform sequencing depth across donors was assumed in presence/absence analyses, although this assumption may not hold. A later analysis found that HLA-associated TCR beta chains were more clonally expanded and had lower generation probabilities than equally common non-associated chains. Because HLA typing was unavailable for some donors at each locus, only the typed subset was used in association tests. When HLA alleles, especially DR and DQ, strongly co-occurred, TCR associations were difficult to assign to individual alleles. A later analysis found that TCR association rates varied across HLA loci, with DRB1 alleles showing the most associated TCRs and HLA-C alleles the fewest. This cohort had only TCR beta chains sequenced, and the lack of alpha or paired-chain data limited which features could be detected. A later analysis found that most CMV-associated TCR beta chains appeared HLA-restricted, with HLA associations seemingly driven largely by CMV exposure. Linkage disequilibrium might explain the correlated functional status among segregating V segments, but an unknown experimental factor could not be excluded. In a later analysis, several top co-occurrence clusters were reported to appear linked to parvovirus B19, influenza, CMV and Epstein-Barr virus. The classifier was reported to diagnose cytomegalovirus status with high specificity and sensitivity in both the original cohort and the validation cohort. A further reported finding was that TCR beta sequences accurately predicted the HLA-A and HLA-B alleles for most subjects in the first cohort. The study gave a list of over 150 TCR beta chains associated with cytomegalovirus. Most TCR sequences were seen in very few donors, while some public TCRs were found in many individuals. CMV serostatus was the only immune exposure information available for the cohort. A later analysis associated 15,000 to 20,000 TCR beta sequences with specific HLA alleles at a false discovery rate of 0.05. Some IMGT-functional V segments, including TRBV6-2 and TRBV6-3, could not be distinguished by the 87-base-pair reads and were therefore excluded. A group of highly shared sequence variants was considered likely to be a technical artifact of the sequencing pipeline. The authors suggested that the approach could potentially be generalized to other disease states and immunological phenotypes. Because counts were too low, about 15 rarely observed V segments, including chromosome 9 orphons, were left out of the earlier analysis of 587 of the donors. In an earlier analysis of approximately 590 of the donors, most TCR beta V segments appeared in productive rearrangements about 90% or about 30% of the time, broadly matching IMGT annotations. An association between a missense DCLRE1C variant and V-gene and J-gene trimming of TCR beta chains was found in a later genetic analysis and replicated in an independent cohort.

Looking up the germline V gene yields CDR1 ENHRY and CDR2 SYGVKD. The CDR3 goes from the cysteine to the phenylalanine over 14 residues. This entry keeps only the CDR3 DNA: 42 bases, framed from base 1. V is reduced by 4 bases and J by 4 bases, leaving a spacing of 10 bases between them. Comments on this clone: The antigen this receptor binds is unknown. No quality values exist for individual bases; no much larger clone is one base distant.

Library preparation employed the immunoSEQ multiplex PCR assay. For the multiplex PCR, a mixture combining 60 forward primers for TCR Vbeta segments and 13 reverse primers for TCR Jbeta segments was used. Amplification of the CDR3 region of rearranged TCR beta genes was performed with a multiplex PCR assay on genomic DNA. The amplified TCR beta libraries were sequenced on the Illumina HiSeq System as 87-base-pair reads. The authors' analysis ran thus. In a later analysis, roughly 80 million unique TCR beta chains were counted across the roughly 610 repertoires, and about 10 million of these chains were shared by at least two donors. A nearest-neighbor algorithm error-corrected the raw reads and collapsed the reads into unique sequences, merging closely related sequences to remove PCR and sequencing errors. To assign V, D and J gene segments, CDR3 sequences were aligned to IMGT reference sequences. For a sequence to be retained, a match of at least six nucleotides to both a V gene segment and a J gene segment was required. A rearrangement counted as productive if the CDR3 had no stop codons and remained in frame with V and J, and every other rearrangement counted as non-productive. Following IMGT convention, CDR3 was defined as the stretch from the second conserved V-encoded cysteine up to the conserved J-encoded phenylalanine. Sequences without an unambiguous match to a single V gene segment were excluded from the earlier analysis of 587 of the donors. In an earlier analysis of roughly 600 of the donors, a V segment was called functional when productive rearrangements were above 56.7%, and segregating when the standard deviation between donors exceeded 5%. A statistical classification framework was built to diagnose cytomegalovirus status from the catalog of TCR beta chain sequences. A later analysis assigned V and J genes by comparing TCR nucleotide sequences with IMGT/GENE-DB human TR gene sequences. A later analysis assigned CDR3 sequences and most-parsimonious VDJ recombination scenarios with the TCRdist pipeline. A later analysis defined each TCR beta chain by its CDR3 amino acid sequence plus V-gene family, and excluded reads lacking a unique V-gene family. As a way to deal with suspected cross-contamination and a sequencing artifact, a later analysis dropped roughly 620 nucleotide sequences that were highly shared and had low generation probability. In a later analysis, a clonal expansion index for each public chain was calculated from normalized within-repertoire ranks of inferred template counts. Generation probabilities in a later analysis came from a VDJ recombination model fitted to out-of-frame rearrangements, and those results were checked against IGoR. In a later analysis, hypergeometric tests were used to score TCR-TCR, TCR-HLA and TCR-CMV co-occurrence, with a repertoire-size bias correction applied to TCR pairs. To estimate false discovery rates, a later analysis permuted the HLA or CMV assignments 20 times. In a later analysis, co-occurring TCRs were grouped with DBSCAN, and TCRdist sequence similarity was added when clustering was performed within HLA-allele-positive subsets. For co-occurrence clustering, repertoires with fewer than 30,000 or more than 120,000 public chains were excluded, along with about five repertoires with anomalous nucleotide sharing. TCRdb carries this immuneACCESS record with in-frame sequences only. Its versions omit some clonotypes, under half of them owing to an unresolved V gene in the studies checked, with the rest unexplained. V and J calls plus clone size are reproduced from that table; the DNA served to infer D and trimming. This sample lists fewer than 200,000 clones; 70% to 85% were detected once. About 3% of the sample is held by the ten biggest clonotypes.

The cohort consisted of approximately 690 healthy bone marrow donors. Cohort members were all nominally healthy when sampled, although unrecorded immune exposures were likely present. The donor tested CMV seropositive, placing the donor among the 289 seropositive members of the cohort. Each donor provided a peripheral blood sample, and peripheral blood mononuclear cells were used for TCR beta sequencing. Genomic DNA was extracted from the blood cell samples with the Qiagen DNeasy Blood Extraction Kit. Recombination connected TRBV10-3 to TRBJ1-4; perhaps TRBD1 is the D gene, with 6 bases matching. The clonotype originates from a man aged 40-49 years in good health and CMV-seropositive. Sequencing was done on a sample of PBMCs. The CDR3: CAISVTGFNEKLFF. The DNA reads TGTGCCATCAGTGTAACAGGGTTTAATGAAAAACTGTTTTTT.